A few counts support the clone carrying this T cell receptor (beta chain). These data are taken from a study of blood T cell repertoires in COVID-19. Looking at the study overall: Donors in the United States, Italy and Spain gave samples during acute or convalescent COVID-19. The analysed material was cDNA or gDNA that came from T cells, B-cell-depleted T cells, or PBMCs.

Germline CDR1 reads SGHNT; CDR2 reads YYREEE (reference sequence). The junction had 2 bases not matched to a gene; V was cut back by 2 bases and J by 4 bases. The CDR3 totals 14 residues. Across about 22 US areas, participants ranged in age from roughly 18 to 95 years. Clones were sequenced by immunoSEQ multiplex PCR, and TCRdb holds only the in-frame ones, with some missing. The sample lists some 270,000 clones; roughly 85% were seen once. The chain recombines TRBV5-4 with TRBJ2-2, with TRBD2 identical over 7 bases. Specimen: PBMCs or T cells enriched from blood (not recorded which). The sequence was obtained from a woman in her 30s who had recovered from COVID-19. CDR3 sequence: CASSFRGGTGELFF. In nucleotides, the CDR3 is TGTGCCAGCAGCTTCCGCGGGGGCACCGGGGAGCTGTTTTTT.